The sequence of this TCR beta chain was determined in a study of T-cell memory formation after mild COVID-19. At the level of the study: There were largely donor-specific TCR clusters.

V was pared by 3 bases and J by 2 bases, with 11 bases between. CDR1 is SGHAT, CDR2 FQNNGV, per germline. This CDR3 has 14 amino acids. TCRalpha and TCRbeta libraries used 5'RACE with constant-segment primers and UMIs. TCRdb re-called the 5' RACE reads with MiXCR, one entry per CDR3 protein. The sample lists approximately 240,000 distinct CDR3 sequences; about a sixth were seen once. Study findings and constraints: Contracting CD4+ clones lay largely in CM and EM, with CD8+ ones residing in EMRA. Whereas later expanders leaned CD4+, clones contracting day 15 to 85 showed a balanced CD4/CD8 makeup.

As for this clonotype: Its antigen is as yet unknown.

The sequenced material came from PBMCs or a T cell subset sorted from them (not recorded which). The genes are TRBV11-2 and TRBJ2-7; D gene uncertain. The sequence came from a man between 18 and 35 years old who had mild COVID-19 (a few samples of this study predate the infection). Cell type and time point are not known. In DNA, the CDR3 is TGTGCCAGCAGCTTTTCGACGGGCGCCTACGAGCAGTACTTC. The encoded protein is CASSFSTGAYEQYF.